This T cell receptor (beta chain) was observed in a study of cytomegalovirus exposure and HLA in healthy donors. Study-wide results and limits: Among TCR beta chains, those listed as cytomegalovirus-associated numbered some 170. Generally TCR sequences proved uncommon, though certain public TCRs appeared in numerous donors.

A remark on this clone: Its antigen remains unknown.

The donors were part of the validation cohort of 120 or so subjects. That cohort was separate from the first cohort, which comprised 670 or so subjects. CDR3 length: 16 residues. The J segment lost 3 bases and the V segment lost 1 base, leaving 4 bases of the junction unmatched. Per germline, CDR1 SGHVS and CDR2 FNYEAQ. The table came from immunoSEQ multiplex PCR; TCRdb's copy has only in-frame clones and leaves some out. The data hold 150,000 to 200,000 clones, with 86% observed a single time. The chain is built from TRBV7-6 and TRBJ2-1; 9 positions match TRBD2. This receptor was taken from a woman aged 30 to 39 in good health and CMV-seronegative. Input material: PBMCs. CDR3 amino acids: CASSLVSGRHYNEQFF. CDR3 sequence (DNA): TGTGCCAGCAGCTTAGTCAGCGGGAGGCACTACAATGAGCAGTTCTTC.